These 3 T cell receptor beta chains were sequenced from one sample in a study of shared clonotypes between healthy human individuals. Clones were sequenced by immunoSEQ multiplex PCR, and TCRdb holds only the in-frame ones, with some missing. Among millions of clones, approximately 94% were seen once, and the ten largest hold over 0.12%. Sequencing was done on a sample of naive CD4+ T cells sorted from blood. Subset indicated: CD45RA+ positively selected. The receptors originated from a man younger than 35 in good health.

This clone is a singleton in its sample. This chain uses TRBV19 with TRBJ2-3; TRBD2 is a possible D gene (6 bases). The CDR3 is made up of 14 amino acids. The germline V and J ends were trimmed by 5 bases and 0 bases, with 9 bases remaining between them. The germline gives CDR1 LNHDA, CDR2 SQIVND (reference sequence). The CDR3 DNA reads TGTGCCAGTAGTCGGGAGCGGAGCACAGATACGCAGTATTTT. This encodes CASSRERSTDTQYF.

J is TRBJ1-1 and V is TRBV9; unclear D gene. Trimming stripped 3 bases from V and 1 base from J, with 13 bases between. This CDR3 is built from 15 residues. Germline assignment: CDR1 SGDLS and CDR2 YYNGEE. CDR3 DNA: TGTGCCAGCAGCGGACCAGACACACCGAACACTGAAGCTTTCTTT. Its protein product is CASSGPDTPNTEAFF.

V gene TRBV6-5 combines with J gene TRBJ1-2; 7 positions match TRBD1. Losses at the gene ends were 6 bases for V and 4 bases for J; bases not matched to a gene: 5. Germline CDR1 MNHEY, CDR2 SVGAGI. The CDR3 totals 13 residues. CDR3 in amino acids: CASRAGTAYGYTF. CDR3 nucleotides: TGTGCCAGCAGGGCTGGGACAGCCTATGGCTACACCTTC.